This T cell receptor (beta chain) is from a study of beta chain features in type 1 diabetes. Points from the study as a whole: Insertions at VDJ junctions were less frequent in type 1 diabetes patients. These patients also deleted more nucleotides at the same junctions. Sequencing of cDNA might inflate the share of cells that strongly express TCR. Here, the possible influence of HLA type (on TCRB rearrangement) remained unresolved. Moderately but significantly shorter TCRB CDR3s were found in Type 1 diabetes patients in all four CD4+ subsets.

The authors obtained over 95% purity in all sorted populations. Remarks on this clone: The antigen is undetermined.

V trimming: 1 base; J trimming: 3 bases; junction bases outside the gene matches: 8. Germline V lookup: CDR1 MGHDK, CDR2 SYGVNS. The CDR3 totals 17 residues. Of the isolated RNA, all was reverse transcribed, and so the sequenced material was expressed TCRB transcripts. Sequencing used immunoSEQ multiplex PCR; TCRdb keeps in-frame clones, though not all of them. The sample lists 310,000 or so clones, roughly 9% occurring once. This chain uses TRBV25-1 with TRBJ2-5; 10 nucleotides agree with TRBD2. This sequence was found in a man aged 25-40 years with type 1 diabetes. Source material: central memory CD4+ T cells from blood. The CDR3 loop is CASSESYSGGHKETQYF. The CDR3 nucleotides read TGTGCCAGCAGTGAATCTTATAGCGGGGGGCACAAAGAGACCCAGTACTTC. The complete variable domain, with remaining parts taken from reference TRBV25-1 and TRBJ2-5, reads EADIYQTPRYLVIGTGKKITLECSQTMGHDKMYWYQQDPGMELHLIHYSYGVNSTEKGDLSSESTVSRIRTEHFPLTLESARPSHTSQYLCASSESYSGGHKETQYFGPGTRLLVL.